Shown below are 30 T cell receptor beta chains from a single sample sequenced in a study of blood T cells in healthy people across ages. PCR was performed a second time for 7 to 11 cycles using a sample-barcoded 5' primer and a J-beta primer mix. TCRdb reanalysed the 5' RACE reads using MiXCR and keeps one entry per CDR3 protein. Of around 1,900,000 distinct CDR3 sequences listed, around 40% are singletons. Sequencing was carried out using blood. These receptor sequences come from a human donor in good health.

The chain links TRBV20-1 to TRBJ1-5, with D perhaps matching TRBD1 (5 bases). CDR3 length: 16 amino acids. Germline V CDR1 and CDR2: DFQATT, SNEGSKA (reference sequence). V was trimmed by 6 bases and J by 2 bases, leaving 20 bases between them. Written as DNA, the CDR3 is TGCAGTGCCCAGCGAGGGGATGGTATGCGCAATCAGCCCCAGCATTTT. This gives the protein CSAQRGDGMRNQPQHF.

V usage is TRBV9 and J usage is TRBJ1-1; D call uncertain. Germline CDR1 and CDR2: SGDLS and YYNGEE. This CDR3 contains 13 residues. The germline V and J ends were trimmed by 0 bases and 11 bases, with 14 bases remaining between them. CDR3 coding DNA: TGTGCCAGCAGCGTAGAAGTGGAGACTGGGGCTTTCTTT. It specifies CASSVEVETGAFF. The whole variable domain, filled in from reference TRBV9 and TRBJ1-1, reads DSGVTQTPKHLITATGQRVTLRCSPRSGDLSVYWYQQSLDQGLQFLIQYYNGEERAKGNILERFSAQQFPDLHSELNLSSLELGDSALYFCASSVEVETGAFFGQGTRLTVV.

This clonotype was detected only a few times. J is TRBJ2-1 and V is TRBV2; 16 bases are a match to TRBD2. V shed 3 bases, J shed 4 bases, and the junction held 6 bases outside the gene matches. The CDR3 is 18 amino acids. The V gene's germline CDR1 is SNHLY and CDR2 FYNNEI. CDR3 protein: CASSDAGTSGGAYNEQFF. CDR3 sequence (DNA): TGTGCCAGCAGTGATGCGGGGACTAGCGGGGGGGCATACAATGAGCAGTTCTTC.

This clonotype has only a few counts. V and J are TRBV29-1 and TRBJ2-7, with 8 bases identical to TRBD1. Losses at the gene ends were 7 bases for V and 0 bases for J; bases not matched to a gene: 5. CDR1 and CDR2 from the germline V gene are SQVTM and ANQGSEA. This CDR3 contains 13 residues. The CDR3 protein is CSAGTGHSYEQYF. The DNA for the CDR3 is TGCAGCGCCGGGACAGGACACTCCTACGAGCAGTACTTC.

The CDR3 DNA is TGTGCCTGGAGTCCAAACCCATATGGCTACACCTTC. This gives the protein CAWSPNPYGYTF. The chain is built from TRBV30 and TRBJ1-2, with no clear D. Germline loops: CDR1 GTSNPN, CDR2 SVGIG (reference sequence). The CDR3 has 12 amino acids. V shed 2 bases and J shed 5 bases, with 9 bases lying between them.

This chain uses TRBV4-1 with TRBJ2-1; 9 bases fit TRBD2. CDR3 length: 16 residues. Losses at the gene ends were 1 base for V and 5 bases for J; bases not matched to a gene: 6. CDR1 and CDR2 (germline): MGHRA, YSYEKL. CDR3 DNA: TGCGCCAGCAGCCAAGGCCGGCGGGGGGGGAACAATGAGCAGTTCTTC. It specifies CASSQGRRGGNNEQFF.

This clonotype was seen a handful of times. V is TRBV6-5 and J is TRBJ1-1; 9 positions agree with TRBD1. V shed 5 bases, J shed 5 bases, and the junction held 6 bases outside the gene matches. The CDR3 is made up of 14 amino acids. CDR1 and CDR2 (germline): MNHEY, SVGAGI. CDR3 bases: TGTGCCAGCAGTAGCCCGGACAGGGGTACTGAAGCTTTCTTT. Its translation: CASSSPDRGTEAFF.

This clonotype was counted once. The chain links TRBV3-1 to TRBJ2-4, with D hard to call. CDR1 LGHDT and CDR2 YNNKEL come from the germline V gene (reference sequence). The V end lost 2 bases, the J end lost 1 base, and 9 bases lay between the germline ends. The CDR3 has 15 residues. The CDR3 DNA follows: TGTGCCAGCAGCCAATTTAATAGGGCCAAAAACATTCAGTACTTC. It encodes CASSQFNRAKNIQYF.

This clonotype has more than one count but fewer than ten. The rearrangement uses TRBV5-6 and TRBJ2-7; 12 bases map to TRBD1. The length of the CDR3 is 14 residues. Looked up from germline, CDR1 is SGHDT and CDR2 is YYEEEE. Germline trimming cut 7 bases from V and 7 bases from J; bases unmatched to any gene: 9. The CDR3, as DNA: TGTGCCAGCGCCGGGACAGGGGGCTTTGGAGAGCAGTACTTC. Its protein is CASAGTGGFGEQYF. Based on the CDR3 plus reference TRBV5-6 and TRBJ2-7, the full variable domain is DAGVTQSPTHLIKTRGQQVTLRCSPKSGHDTVSWYQQALGQGPQFIFQYYEEEERQRGNFPDRFSGHQFPNYSSELNVNALLLGDSALYLCASAGTGGFGEQYFGPGTRLTVT.

The J gene is TRBJ2-3, the V gene TRBV20-1; 10 bases map to TRBD2. In germline, CDR1 is DFQATT, CDR2 SNEGSKA (reference sequence). The CDR3 runs to 14 residues. Trimming at V came to 3 bases and at J to 4 bases, leaving 4 bases not matched to a gene. The CDR3 DNA follows: TGCAGTGCTAGCCTAGCGGGGGTGGCAGATACGCAGTATTTT. It yields the protein CSASLAGVADTQYF.

The chain joins TRBV4-3 to TRBJ1-6; D gene unclear. V lost 3 bases and J 9 bases, leaving 9 bases between the germline ends. CDR3 size: 13 residues. Germline V gives CDR1 LGHNA, CDR2 YSLEER. The CDR3 loop reads CASSHAFSSPLHF. The CDR3 DNA is TGCGCCAGCAGCCATGCTTTCAGTTCACCCCTCCACTTT.

The CDR3 loop is CASSQNLAGGQETQYF. In DNA form, the CDR3 reads TGTGCCAGCAGCCAAAACTTAGCGGGGGGGCAAGAGACCCAGTACTTC. The chain has TRBV4-2 and TRBJ2-5, with 11 bases lining up with TRBD2. Germline V lookup: CDR1 LGHNA, CDR2 YNFKEQ. This CDR3 has 16 residues. J gave up 2 bases and V 2 bases, and 4 bases lay outside the gene matches.

J is TRBJ1-2 and V is TRBV4-2; no definite D call. CDR1 LGHNA and CDR2 YNFKEQ come from the germline V gene. V was shortened by 1 base and J by 3 bases, with 9 bases between the two germline ends. This CDR3 spans 14 amino acids. The CDR3 DNA is TGTGCCAGCAGCCAAGTGGGAGGGTACTATGGCTACACCTTC. Protein product: CASSQVGGYYGYTF.

The chain has TRBV4-3 and TRBJ1-2; D call uncertain. V dropped 0 bases and J dropped 2 bases, with 7 bases sitting between them. Germline CDR1 reads LGHNA; CDR2 reads YSLEER. The CDR3 is 14 residues long. CDR3 sequence reads: CASSQEERNYGYTF. CDR3 coding DNA: TGCGCCAGCAGCCAAGAGGAAAGAAACTATGGCTACACCTTC.

The CDR3 region is CASSYGQMAGNEQYF. CDR3 nucleotides: TGTGCCAGCAGTTACGGTCAAATGGCGGGAAACGAGCAGTACTTC. This chain connects TRBV6-2 or TRBV6-3 to TRBJ2-5, with D possibly matching TRBD2 (6 bases). The J call could be wrong; TRBJ2-7 is a better fit for the DNA end. The CDR3 has 15 amino acids. Germline values: CDR1 MNHEY, CDR2 SVGEGT.

This clonotype was observed a few times. The V and J genes are TRBV20-1 and TRBJ2-1; D gene ambiguous. The germline V gene encodes CDR1 DFQATT and CDR2 SNEGSKA (reference sequence). With 4 bases removed from V and 9 bases from J, the gap between germline ends came to 13 bases. The CDR3 is 12 amino acids. The CDR3 loop is CSATTLALEQFF. In DNA, the CDR3 is TGCAGTGCTACGACCCTGGCTCTTGAGCAGTTCTTC.

This clonotype was counted only a few times. The V and J genes are TRBV20-1 and TRBJ2-7; 8 bases map to TRBD1. The CDR3 totals 13 residues. Germline lookup yields CDR1 DFQATT and CDR2 SNEGSKA (reference sequence). V shed 6 bases, J shed 5 bases, and the junction held 9 bases outside the gene matches. CDR3 in amino acids: CSALDRGPNEQYF. For the CDR3, the DNA is TGCAGTGCCCTCGACAGGGGCCCCAACGAGCAGTACTTC.

This chain uses TRBV12-3 or TRBV12-4 with TRBJ1-2; D perhaps matches TRBD1 (5 bases). V lost 6 bases and J 2 bases, leaving 10 bases between the germline ends. The CDR3 spans 13 residues. The DNA for the CDR3 is TGTGCCAGCAGAGCGACAGAGAACTATGGCTACACCTTC. It specifies CASRATENYGYTF.

The rearrangement links TRBV6-2 or TRBV6-3 to TRBJ2-4; D is unresolved. TRBJ2-7 explains the end of the DNA better; the J call may be wrong. This CDR3 comprises 15 residues. Germline lookup yields CDR1 MNHEY and CDR2 SVGEGT. In DNA form, the CDR3 reads TGTGCCAGCAGTTACAGGGCCGCTAGTTCCTACGAGCAGTACTTC. This gives the protein CASSYRAASSYEQYF.

This clonotype has a count of ten or more. The V call is TRBV29-1, the J call TRBJ2-5; TRBD1 aligns across 10 bases. The germline V gene has CDR1 SQVTM and CDR2 ANQGSEA. The CDR3 length is 14 residues. V trimming: 4 bases; J trimming: 5 bases; junction bases outside the gene matches: 7. In DNA form, the CDR3 reads TGCAGCGTTGTCTGGGACAGGGGTAATGAGACCCAGTACTTC. Residues: CSVVWDRGNETQYF.

CDR3 in DNA: TGCAGCGCCACACAGGACCTTGAAGCTTTCTTT. This translates into CSATQDLEAFF. V is TRBV29-1 and J is TRBJ1-1; possibly TRBD1 for D (5 bases). Germline CDR1 SQVTM, CDR2 ANQGSEA. The CDR3 extends over 11 amino acids. The V end lost 7 bases, the J end lost 7 bases, and 13 bases lay between the germline ends.

This clonotype has at least ten counts. The genes are TRBV7-8 and TRBJ2-3; TRBD2 agrees at 8 bases. The CDR3 contains 14 residues. V trimming: 5 bases; J trimming: 6 bases; junction bases outside the gene matches: 7. The germline CDR1 and CDR2 sequences are SGHVS and FQNEAQ. The CDR3 bases are TGTGCCAGCAGCCTATTAGCGGGGCGGGATACGCAGTATTTT. Protein: CASSLLAGRDTQYF.

There are a few counts of this clonotype. V usage is TRBV12-3 or TRBV12-4 and J usage is TRBJ2-1, with TRBD1 matching 8 bases. Unmatched junction bases numbered 12, after V lost 4 bases and J lost 10 bases. The CDR3 spans 15 residues. This CDR3 is CASSSGQGLRREQFF. CDR3 sequence (DNA): TGTGCCAGCAGTTCCGGACAGGGCCTCCGTCGAGAGCAGTTCTTC.

On this clonotype itself: An end of the junction does not agree with germline; a read error may underlie this. J is TRBJ2-5 and V is TRBV5-1; D gene ambiguous. Germline lookup yields CDR1 SGHRS and CDR2 YFSETQ. The CDR3 extends over 13 amino acids. The CDR3 DNA is TGCGCCAGTAGCTTTAACGCGCAAGAGACCCAGTACTTC. Its protein is CASSFNAQETQYF.

The chain combines TRBV3-1 with TRBJ1-5; no definite D call. Trimming took 0 bases from V and 5 from J, leaving 8 bases between them. The CDR3 has 14 residues. Germline CDR1 and CDR2: LGHDT and YNNKEL (reference sequence). The CDR3 nucleotides read TGTGCCAGCAGCCAAGATCAAGGTTATCAGCCCCAGCATTTT. This translates into CASSQDQGYQPQHF.

This clonotype was counted at least ten times. The chain couples TRBV29-1 to TRBJ2-7, with TRBD2 matching 9 bases. With 3 bases clipped from V and 2 bases from J, the junction kept 5 bases outside the gene matches. Germline V gene data show CDR1 as SQVTM and CDR2 as ANQGSEA. The CDR3 covers 14 residues. This CDR3 reads CSVDSTSGAYEQYF. In DNA form, the CDR3 reads TGCAGCGTTGACTCGACTAGCGGAGCCTACGAGCAGTACTTC.

This CDR3 reads CAISESLQGVSYEQYF. CDR3 DNA: TGTGCCATCAGTGAGTCGCTTCAGGGGGTTTCCTACGAGCAGTACTTC. The V and J genes are TRBV10-3 and TRBJ2-4; 7 nucleotides align to TRBD1. The J call is in doubt because the DNA end fits TRBJ2-7 better. This CDR3 has 16 amino acids. Germline V gene data show CDR1 as ENHRY and CDR2 as SYGVKD.

The rearrangement uses TRBV10-2 and TRBJ2-1; 10 nucleotides match TRBD1. CDR1 WSHSY and CDR2 SAAADI come from the germline V gene. With 6 bases clipped from V and 5 bases from J, the junction kept 4 bases outside the gene matches. The CDR3 is 14 amino acids. The CDR3 sequence: CASRMDRGDNEQFF. The CDR3 DNA follows: TGCGCCAGCAGGATGGACAGGGGGGACAATGAGCAGTTCTTC.

A single count supports this clonotype. V gene TRBV20-1 combines with J gene TRBJ2-7; D is unresolved. CDR1 is DFQATT, CDR2 SNEGSKA, per germline (reference sequence). V was clipped by 2 bases and J by 3 bases, with 14 bases between them. This CDR3 comprises 14 residues. For the CDR3, the DNA is TGCAGTGCTAGAATAGCCGGTTCGAACTACGAGCAGTACTTC. This gives the protein CSARIAGSNYEQYF.

The chain has TRBV20-1 and TRBJ1-1; weak D call: TRBD1 (6 bases). The germline V and J ends were trimmed by 8 bases and 2 bases, with 12 bases remaining between them. This CDR3 comprises 12 residues. Germline loops: CDR1 DFQATT, CDR2 SNEGSKA (reference sequence). The CDR3 loop is CSLTQGNTEAFF. DNA of the CDR3: TGCAGTCTTACACAGGGAAACACTGAAGCTTTCTTT.